This T cell receptor (beta chain) was retrieved from a study of cytomegalovirus exposure and HLA in healthy donors. In the case of this clone: Its specificity is unknown.

CDR3 size: 14 residues. Germline CDR1 MNHNS, CDR2 SASEGT. Trimming took off 10 bases at V and 7 bases at J, with 17 bases between the two ends. The validation cohort, a group of over a hundred subjects, included the donors and was separate from the roughly 670-subject first cohort. Study results and limitations: First-cohort TCR clusters tended to co-occur in the 130 or so validation repertoires, a later analysis found. Most observed TCR sequences were rare, whereas some public TCRs were detected in many donors. It was 150 to 200 TCR beta chains that were listed as cytomegalovirus-associated.

Measured with immunoSEQ multiplex PCR; TCRdb has only the in-frame clones, and not every one. The table records about 120,000 clones, roughly nine tenths of them present only once. The chain combines TRBV6-1 with TRBJ1-6, with a possible D match to TRBD1 (6 bases). Sequencing was performed on PBMCs. The source of this sequence is a woman under 30 in good health and CMV-seronegative. Written as DNA, the CDR3 is TGTGCCACTACCCGGGACATGGGAAATTCACCCCTCCACTTT. It translates to CATTRDMGNSPLHF.